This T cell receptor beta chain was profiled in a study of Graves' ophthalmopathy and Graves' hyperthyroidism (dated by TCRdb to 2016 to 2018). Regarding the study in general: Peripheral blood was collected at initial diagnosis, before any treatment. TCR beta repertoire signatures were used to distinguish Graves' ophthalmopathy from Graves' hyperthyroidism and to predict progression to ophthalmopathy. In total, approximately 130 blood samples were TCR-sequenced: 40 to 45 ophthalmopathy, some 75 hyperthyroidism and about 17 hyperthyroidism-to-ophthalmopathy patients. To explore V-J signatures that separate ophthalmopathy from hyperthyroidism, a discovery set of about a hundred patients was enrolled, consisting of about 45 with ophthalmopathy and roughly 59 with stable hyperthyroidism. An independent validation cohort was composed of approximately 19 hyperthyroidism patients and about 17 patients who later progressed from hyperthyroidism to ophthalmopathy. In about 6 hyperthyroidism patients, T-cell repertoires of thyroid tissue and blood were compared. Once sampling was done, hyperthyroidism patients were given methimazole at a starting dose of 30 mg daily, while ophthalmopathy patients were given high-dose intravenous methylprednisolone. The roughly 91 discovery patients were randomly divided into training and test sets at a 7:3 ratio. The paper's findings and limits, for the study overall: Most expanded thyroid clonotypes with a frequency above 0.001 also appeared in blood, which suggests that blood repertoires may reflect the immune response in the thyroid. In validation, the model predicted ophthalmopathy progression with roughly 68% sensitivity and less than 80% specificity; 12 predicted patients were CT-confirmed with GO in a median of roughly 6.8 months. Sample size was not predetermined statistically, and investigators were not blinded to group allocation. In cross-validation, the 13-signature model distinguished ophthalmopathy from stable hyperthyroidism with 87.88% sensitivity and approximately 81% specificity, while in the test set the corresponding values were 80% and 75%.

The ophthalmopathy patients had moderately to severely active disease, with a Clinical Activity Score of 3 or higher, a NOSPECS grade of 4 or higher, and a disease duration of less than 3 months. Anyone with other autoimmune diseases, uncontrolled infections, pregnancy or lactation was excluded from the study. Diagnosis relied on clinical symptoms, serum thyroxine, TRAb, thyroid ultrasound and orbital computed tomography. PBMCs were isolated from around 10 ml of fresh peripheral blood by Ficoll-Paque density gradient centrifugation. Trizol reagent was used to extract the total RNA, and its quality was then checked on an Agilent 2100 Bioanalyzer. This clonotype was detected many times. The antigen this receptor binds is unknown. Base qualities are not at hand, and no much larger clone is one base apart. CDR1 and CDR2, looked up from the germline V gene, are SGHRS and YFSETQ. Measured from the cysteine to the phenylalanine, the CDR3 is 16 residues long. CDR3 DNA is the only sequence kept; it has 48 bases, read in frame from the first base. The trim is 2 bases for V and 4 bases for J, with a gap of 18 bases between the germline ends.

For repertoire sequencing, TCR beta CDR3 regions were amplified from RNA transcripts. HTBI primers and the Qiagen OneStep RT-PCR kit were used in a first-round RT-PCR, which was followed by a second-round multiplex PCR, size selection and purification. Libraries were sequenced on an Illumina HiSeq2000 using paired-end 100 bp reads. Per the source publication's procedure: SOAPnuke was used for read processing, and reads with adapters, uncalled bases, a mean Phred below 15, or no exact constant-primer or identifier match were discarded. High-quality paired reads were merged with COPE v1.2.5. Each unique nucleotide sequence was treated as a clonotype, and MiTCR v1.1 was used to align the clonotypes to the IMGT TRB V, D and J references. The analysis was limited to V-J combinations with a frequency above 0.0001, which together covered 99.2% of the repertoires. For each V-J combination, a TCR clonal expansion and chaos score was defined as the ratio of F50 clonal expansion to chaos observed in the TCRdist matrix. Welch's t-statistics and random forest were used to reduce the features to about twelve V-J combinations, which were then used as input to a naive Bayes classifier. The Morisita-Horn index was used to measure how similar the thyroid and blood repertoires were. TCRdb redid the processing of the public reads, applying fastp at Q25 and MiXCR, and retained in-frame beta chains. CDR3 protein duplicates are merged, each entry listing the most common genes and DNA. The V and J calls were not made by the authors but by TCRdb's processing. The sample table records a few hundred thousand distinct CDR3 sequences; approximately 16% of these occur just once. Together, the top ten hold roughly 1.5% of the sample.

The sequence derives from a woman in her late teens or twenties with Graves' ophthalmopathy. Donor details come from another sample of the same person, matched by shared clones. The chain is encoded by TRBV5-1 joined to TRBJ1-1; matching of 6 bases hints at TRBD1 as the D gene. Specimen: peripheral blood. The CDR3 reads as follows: CASSFGDLGGATEAFF. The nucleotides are TGCGCCAGCAGCTTTGGAGACTTAGGGGGGGCCACTGAAGCTTTCTTT.